The clone carrying this TCR beta chain has only one observation. Its target is unknown. The same CDR3 arises from other DNA sequences in this sample as well. The data were taken from a study of beta chain features in type 1 diabetes. Study information: Healthy donors, compared against patients, showed similar age, gender and cell yields. Findings of the study overall: Possible PCR preference for shorter templates applied equally to patients and controls. It was not settled here whether HLA type affects TCRB rearrangement.

V lost 3 bases and J lost 2; bases outside the gene matches: 1. This CDR3 has 15 amino acids. Per germline, CDR1 MNHEY and CDR2 SVGAGI. What was sequenced were expressed TCRB transcripts, since all of the isolated RNA had been reverse transcribed. Libraries were prepared by immunoSEQ multiplex PCR; TCRdb keeps only in-frame clonotypes and omits some of them. The table has under 900,000 clones, 17% seen once. Blood was collected once per donor into heparin, averaging approximately 0.12 L. The J gene is TRBJ2-6, the V gene TRBV6-5, with TRBD2 identical over 7 bases. The receptor comes from a young woman in good health. Material: naive CD4+ T cells from blood. Here the CDR3 DNA reads TGTGCCAGCAGTTATGGGGGGGCTGGGGCCAACGTCCTGACTTTC. It codes for CASSYGGAGANVLTF.